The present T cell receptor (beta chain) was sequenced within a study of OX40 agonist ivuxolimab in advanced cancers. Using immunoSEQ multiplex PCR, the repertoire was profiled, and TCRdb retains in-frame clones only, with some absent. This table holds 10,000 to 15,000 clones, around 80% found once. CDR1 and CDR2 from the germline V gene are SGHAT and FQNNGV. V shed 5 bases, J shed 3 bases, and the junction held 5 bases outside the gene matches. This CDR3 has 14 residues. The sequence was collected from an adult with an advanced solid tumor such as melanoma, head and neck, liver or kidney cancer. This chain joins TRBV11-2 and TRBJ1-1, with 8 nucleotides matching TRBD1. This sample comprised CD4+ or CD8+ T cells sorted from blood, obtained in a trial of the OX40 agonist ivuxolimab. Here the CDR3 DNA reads TGTGCCAGCAGCGCCGGACAGGGATACACTGAAGCTTTCTTT. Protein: CASSAGQGYTEAFF.